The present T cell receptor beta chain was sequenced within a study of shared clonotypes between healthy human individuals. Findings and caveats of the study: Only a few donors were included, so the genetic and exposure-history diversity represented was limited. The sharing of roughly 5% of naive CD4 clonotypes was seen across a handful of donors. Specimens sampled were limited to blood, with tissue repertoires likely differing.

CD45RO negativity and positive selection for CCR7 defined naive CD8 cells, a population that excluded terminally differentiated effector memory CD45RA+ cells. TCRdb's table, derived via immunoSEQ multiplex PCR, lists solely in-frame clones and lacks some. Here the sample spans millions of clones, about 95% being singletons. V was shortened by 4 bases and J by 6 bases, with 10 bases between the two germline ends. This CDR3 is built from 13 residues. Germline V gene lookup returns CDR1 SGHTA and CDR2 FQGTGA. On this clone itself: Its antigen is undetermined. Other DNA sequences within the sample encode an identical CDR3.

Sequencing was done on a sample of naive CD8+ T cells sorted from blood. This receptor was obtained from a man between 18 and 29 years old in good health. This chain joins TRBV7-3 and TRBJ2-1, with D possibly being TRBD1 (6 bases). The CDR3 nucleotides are TGTGCCAGCAGCTGGGGGCCGAGCAATGAGCAGTTCTTC. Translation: CASSWGPSNEQFF.